This note documents a single T cell receptor (beta chain) sequence. This sample stems from a study of identical twins. V was shortened by 6 bases and J by 4 bases, with 13 bases between the two germline ends. This CDR3 has 13 residues. Germline V gives CDR1 SQVTM, CDR2 ANQGSEA. TCRdb recomputed calls from the 5' RACE reads with MiXCR, one row per CDR3 protein. Of more than 1.5 million distinct CDR3 sequences listed, under 35% are singletons. This TCR came from a newborn girl in good health. The rearrangement joins TRBV29-1 to TRBJ2-1, with D tentatively TRBD2 (7 bases). The sample comprised cord blood. The CDR3 region has the DNA TGCAGCGTAGGGGGACTACTTTACAATGAGCAGTTCTTC. Protein: CSVGGLLYNEQFF.